The rows below give T cell receptor beta chains drawn from one sample of a study of blood T cell repertoires in COVID-19. Measured with immunoSEQ multiplex PCR; TCRdb has only the in-frame clones, and not every one. The data show 390,000 or so clones, with around 87% seen just once and under 11% held by the top ten. The sequencing sample was made of peripheral blood. The receptor set was obtained from a woman aged 25 to 39 with COVID-19, enrolled during active disease. Each CDR3 is given with its conserved first and last residue. Fields, in order: J gene, clone size, V gene, D gene, CDR3 protein, CDR3 DNA. A D gene is named only where the DNA matches it firmly. Clone size is given for some rows only: seen once, a few or many times, or a class if the clone is expanded.

>TRBJ2-7|NA|TRBV3-1/TRBV3-2|NA
CARKLPVRESYEQYF
TGTGCCAGAAAGTTGCCCGTGCGGGAATCCTACGAGCAGTACTTC
>TRBJ2-1|once|TRBV18|TRBD2
CASSPRAGGPNEQFF
TGTGCCAGCTCACCAAGAGCGGGAGGGCCTAATGAGCAGTTCTTC
>TRBJ2-1|NA|TRBV6-2/TRBV6-3|NA
CASSYQSGFLSSYNEQFF
TGTGCCAGCAGTTACCAAAGTGGTTTCCTTAGCTCCTACAATGAGCAGTTCTTC
>TRBJ2-7|NA|TRBV6-6|TRBD2
CASSRGGTSGEQYF
TGTGCCAGCAGCCGGGGAGGGACTAGCGGCGAGCAGTACTTC
>TRBJ1-1|NA|TRBV10-3|TRBD1
CAISESDRGRGTEAFF
TGTGCCATCAGTGAATCGGACAGGGGGCGAGGAACTGAAGCTTTCTTT
>TRBJ2-2|once|TRBV18|TRBD2
CASSPEAGANGELFF
TGTGCCAGCTCACCAGAAGCGGGAGCCAACGGGGAGCTGTTTTTT
>TRBJ1-5|NA|TRBV5-6|NA
CASSLANQPQHF
TGTGCCAGCAGCTTGGCAAATCAGCCCCAGCATTTT
>TRBJ1-3|once|TRBV5-1|TRBD1
CASSLGQGAAGNTIYF
TGCGCCAGCAGCCTTGGACAGGGGGCTGCTGGAAACACCATATATTTT
>TRBJ2-5|NA|TRBV7-2|NA
CASSPSGAQETQYF
TGTGCCAGCAGCCCCAGCGGAGCACAAGAGACCCAGTACTTC
>TRBJ2-7|NA|TRBV5-1|NA
CASSLWQGGGRDEQYF
TGCGCCAGCAGCTTATGGCAGGGGGGAGGCCGGGACGAGCAGTACTTC
>TRBJ1-5|NA|TRBV28|NA
CASSPRRGSNQPQHF
TGTGCCAGCAGTCCTCGTCGAGGGAGCAATCAGCCCCAGCATTTT
>TRBJ2-1|once|TRBV28|NA
CASRGFVRGLNNEQFF
TGTGCCAGCAGGGGGTTCGTGCGGGGGCTAAACAATGAGCAGTTCTTC
>TRBJ2-2|NA|TRBV2|NA
CASSDPGSGTGELFF
TGTGCCAGCAGTGACCCCGGGAGCGGGACCGGGGAGCTGTTTTTT
>TRBJ2-2|NA|TRBV6-2/TRBV6-3|NA
CASSLEGAGTGELFF
TGTGCCAGCAGCTTGGAGGGGGCGGGCACCGGGGAGCTGTTTTTT
>TRBJ2-7|NA|TRBV18|TRBD1
CASSPQAGTGSHEQYF
TGTGCCAGCTCACCTCAAGCCGGGACAGGGTCCCACGAGCAGTACTTC
>TRBJ1-1|NA|TRBV3-1/TRBV3-2|NA
CASRPTGSGEAFF
TGTGCCAGCAGACCAACAGGTTCGGGTGAAGCTTTCTTT
>TRBJ2-2|NA|TRBV28|NA
CASILTGNTGELFF
TGTGCCAGCATTTTAACAGGGAACACCGGGGAGCTGTTTTTT
>TRBJ2-7|once|TRBV6-5|TRBD2
CATSTSGRARQYF
TGTGCCACTTCGACTAGCGGGAGGGCTAGGCAGTACTTC
>TRBJ1-6|once|TRBV30|NA
CAWSLQGNSPLHF
TGTGCCTGGAGTCTGCAGGGGAATTCACCCCTCCACTTT
>TRBJ2-7|NA|TRBV21-1|NA
CASSSGLYAVYEQYF
TGTGCCAGCAGCAGCGGACTTTACGCTGTGTACGAGCAGTACTTC
>TRBJ1-1|NA|TRBV19|NA
CASSAVANTEAFF
TGTGCCAGTTCTGCCGTAGCGAACACTGAAGCTTTCTTT
>TRBJ2-7|NA|TRBV19|TRBD1
CASSIGDSPLNEQYF
TGTGCCAGTAGTATAGGGGACAGCCCTCTTAACGAGCAGTACTTC
>TRBJ2-7|NA|TRBV30|NA
CAWSRGTYEQYF
TGTGCCTGGAGTCGCGGGACCTACGAGCAGTACTTC
>TRBJ1-6|NA|TRBV27|NA
CASSSLASGSYNSPLHF
TGTGCCAGCAGTTCCCTTGCTTCGGGCTCCTATAATTCACCCCTCCACTTT
>TRBJ2-1|NA|TRBV14|TRBD2
CASSPERELYNEQFF
TGTGCCAGCAGCCCGGAGCGGGAGCTATACAATGAGCAGTTCTTC
>TRBJ2-1|NA|TRBV9|TRBD1
CASSVGAGQGLNEQFF
TGTGCCAGCAGCGTAGGAGCTGGACAGGGATTAAATGAGCAGTTCTTC
>TRBJ2-3|NA|TRBV2|NA
CASAWGRNTDTQYF
TGTGCCAGCGCCTGGGGCAGGAACACAGATACGCAGTATTTT
>TRBJ2-7|few|TRBV7-9|TRBD1
CASSSTGFDEQYF
TGTGCCAGCAGCTCGACAGGGTTCGACGAGCAGTACTTC
>TRBJ2-6|NA|TRBV21-1|NA
CASSKRELAEASGANVLTF
TGTGCCAGCAGCAAAAGGGAACTAGCGGAGGCCTCTGGGGCCAACGTCCTGACTTTC
>TRBJ1-2|NA|TRBV27|NA
CASSFIPPGAGGLGYTF
TGTGCCAGCAGTTTCATACCCCCCGGGGCGGGGGGGCTTGGCTACACCTTC
>TRBJ2-7|NA|TRBV27|TRBD2
CASSLLRLAGGPGYEQYF
TGTGCCAGCAGTTTACTTAGACTAGCGGGAGGGCCGGGTTACGAGCAGTACTTC
>TRBJ2-7|once|TRBV4-3|TRBD2
CASSPAASGTYEQYF
TGCGCCAGCAGCCCAGCCGCTAGCGGAACCTACGAGCAGTACTTC
>TRBJ1-6|NA|TRBV19|NA
CASSDTLNSPLHF
TGTGCCAGTAGTGACACCTTAAATTCACCCCTCCACTTT
>TRBJ2-7|NA|TRBV4-3|NA
CASSQDGYGGRENEQYF
TGCGCCAGCAGCCAAGATGGGTACGGGGGGCGGGAGAACGAGCAGTACTTC
>TRBJ2-7|NA|TRBV27|NA
CASSSFAGAGYEQYF
TGTGCCAGCAGTTCATTTGCGGGCGCGGGGTACGAGCAGTACTTC
>TRBJ2-7|NA|TRBV28|NA
CASSFAGISYEQYF
TGTGCCAGCAGTTTCGCAGGGATTTCCTACGAGCAGTACTTC
>TRBJ1-3|NA|TRBV10-1|NA
CASSESRLFSGNTIYF
TGCGCCAGCAGTGAAAGCCGTCTATTCTCTGGAAACACCATATATTTT
>TRBJ1-1|NA|TRBV14|NA
CASSQEPSGRAEAFF
TGTGCCAGCAGCCAAGAGCCCTCTGGTCGGGCTGAAGCTTTCTTT
>TRBJ2-1|once|TRBV12-3/TRBV12-4|NA
CASKLAYEQFF
TGTGCCAGCAAGCTCGCGTATGAGCAGTTCTTC
>TRBJ1-2|NA|TRBV30|TRBD1
CAWSKGAVFGYTF
TGTGCCTGGTCGAAGGGGGCCGTTTTTGGCTACACCTTC
>TRBJ2-7|NA|TRBV27|NA
CASSLGQWYEQYF
TGTGCCAGCAGTTTAGGACAGTGGTACGAGCAGTACTTC
>TRBJ2-1|NA|TRBV25-1|NA
CASSDTYNEQFF
TGTGCCAGCAGCGACACGTACAATGAGCAGTTCTTC
>TRBJ1-2|once|TRBV28|NA
CASSLRQHYGYTF
TGTGCCAGCAGTTTGCGACAGCACTATGGCTACACCTTC
>TRBJ2-3|few|TRBV6-5|NA
CATDLVSTDTQYF
TGTGCCACAGACTTAGTTTCCACAGATACGCAGTATTTT
>TRBJ2-7|NA|TRBV5-1|NA
CASSAYGSHYEQYF
TGCGCCAGCAGCGCATACGGGTCCCACTACGAGCAGTACTTC
>TRBJ2-1|NA|TRBV11-2|TRBD2
CASSPRPSGRAGPYNEQFF
TGTGCCAGCAGCCCACGTCCTAGCGGGAGGGCAGGACCTTACAATGAGCAGTTCTTC
>TRBJ2-7|NA|TRBV27|TRBD2
CASSSGLAGGDEQYF
TGTGCCAGCAGTTCCGGACTAGCGGGAGGGGACGAGCAGTACTTC
>TRBJ2-2|NA|TRBV4-3|NA
CASSQTVGRVTGELFF
TGCGCCAGCAGCCAGACCGTAGGCAGGGTCACCGGGGAGCTGTTTTTT